Each of the 14 T cell receptor beta chains below was sequenced from the same sample in a study of blood T cell repertoires in COVID-19. Assay used: immunoSEQ multiplex PCR; TCRdb lists only in-frame clones, some missing. The sample holds roughly 460,000 clones; about 87% are singletons and the top ten take 0.65% to 1%. Sequencing used peripheral blood. The source of these receptors is a man between 18 and 29 years old with COVID-19, enrolled during active disease.

The rearrangement uses TRBV19 and TRBJ1-2; possible D gene TRBD1, 5 bases. Germline V gene data show CDR1 as LNHDA and CDR2 as SQIVND (reference sequence). CDR3 length: 13 amino acids. Trimming took off 8 bases at V and 10 bases at J, with 20 bases between the two ends. CDR3 nucleotide sequence: TGTGCCAGTCAACGCGCCCGGACAAGCGACTACACCTTC. As protein: CASQRARTSDYTF.

This clone has a single count. The rearrangement links TRBV30 to TRBJ1-2; 7 bases fit TRBD1. This CDR3 has 17 residues. From germline, CDR1 is GTSNPN and CDR2 SVGIG (reference sequence). Trimming at V came to 3 bases and at J to 0 bases, leaving 13 bases not matched to a gene. DNA of the CDR3: TGTGCCTGGAGATTTATAGGGAAGGGGGCCGCTAACTATGGCTACACCTTC. Protein: CAWRFIGKGAANYGYTF.

This rearrangement joins TRBV7-2 to TRBJ2-1, with D tentatively TRBD2 (6 bases). Germline CDR1 is SGHTA and CDR2 is FQGNSA. Trimming stripped 6 bases from V and 2 bases from J, with 17 bases between. The length of the CDR3 is 16 residues. The CDR3 DNA follows: TGTGCCAGCAGTGTGACGGGCCGCGGGACCTACAATGAGCAGTTCTTC. Translated: CASSVTGRGTYNEQFF.

The V and J genes are TRBV10-2 and TRBJ2-3; TRBD2 agrees at 9 bases. Germline V gene data show CDR1 as WSHSY and CDR2 as SAAADI. Germline trimming cut 2 bases from V and 2 bases from J; bases unmatched to any gene: 2. The CDR3 has 15 residues. This CDR3 reads CASSERGRATDTQYF. The CDR3, as DNA: TGCGCCAGCAGTGAGCGCGGGAGGGCCACAGATACGCAGTATTTT.

Here the CDR3 DNA reads TGTGCCAGTAGTTGGGGAGTCGGACAGACCACAGATACGCAGTATTTT. Residues: CASSWGVGQTTDTQYF. The rearrangement joins TRBV19 to TRBJ2-3, with D perhaps TRBD1 (6 bases). Per the germline V gene, CDR1 is LNHDA and CDR2 is SQIVND (reference sequence). Trimming removed 5 bases at V and 2 bases at J, with 17 bases between. The CDR3 is 16 residues long.

This clone was counted once. V usage is TRBV19 and J usage is TRBJ2-2; D perhaps matches TRBD1 (6 bases). The CDR3 sequence is 15 residues long. Germline V gene lookup returns CDR1 LNHDA and CDR2 SQIVND (reference sequence). The germline V and J ends were trimmed by 2 bases and 4 bases, with 11 bases remaining between them. The CDR3 bases are TGTGCCAGTAGTATAAATGACAGGAGCACCGGGGAGCTGTTTTTT. It yields the protein CASSINDRSTGELFF. Full variable domain (rest looked up from reference TRBV19 and TRBJ2-2): DGGITQSPKYLFRKEGQNVTLSCEQNLNHDAMYWYRQDPGQGLRLIYYSQIVNDFQKGDIAEGYSVSREKKESFPLTVTSAQKNPTAFYLCASSINDRSTGELFFGEGSRLTVL.

This chain uses TRBV5-6 with TRBJ2-5, with 11 bases identical to TRBD1. Germline CDR1 is SGHDT and CDR2 is YYEEEE. CDR3 length: 15 residues. V lost 1 base, J lost 5 bases, and 4 bases stayed unmatched. CDR3 DNA: TGTGCCAGCAGCTTGAGGGGACAGGGGGTGGAGACCCAGTACTTC. Its translation is CASSLRGQGVETQYF.

The chain couples TRBV5-1 to TRBJ2-7; TRBD2 matches at 9 bases. CDR1 and CDR2 from the germline V gene are SGHRS and YFSETQ. The CDR3 is 17 amino acids. The ends lost 5 bases at V and 2 bases at J; junction bases unmatched: 14. In DNA, the CDR3 is TGCGCCAGCAGGGCCTCGGGGAGACTAGCGGAAACCTACGAGCAGTACTTC. Residues: CASRASGRLAETYEQYF.

This chain uses TRBV25-1 with TRBJ2-7; 7 bases agree with TRBD1. In germline, CDR1 is MGHDK, CDR2 SYGVNS. V trimming: 3 bases; J trimming: 6 bases; junction bases outside the gene matches: 17. The CDR3 has 17 residues. The DNA of the CDR3 is TGTGCCAGCAGTGATTCGTCCGGGACAGAGATGGAATTCGAGCAGTACTTC. Translating gives CASSDSSGTEMEFEQYF.

V gene TRBV3-1 (or the pseudogene TRBV3-2) combines with J gene TRBJ2-2; no firm D call. This CDR3 spans 14 amino acids. The germline CDR1 and CDR2 sequences are LGHDT and YNNKEL (reference sequence). Trimming shortened V by 4 bases and J by 5 bases, and 11 bases separated the two germline ends. CDR3 in amino acids: CASSLPSETGELFF. DNA of the CDR3: TGTGCCAGCAGCCTCCCTAGTGAGACCGGGGAGCTGTTTTTT.

The gene calls are TRBV10-3 and TRBJ2-5; D is ambiguous. This CDR3 comprises 12 residues. Looked up from germline, CDR1 is ENHRY and CDR2 is SYGVKD. Trimming pared 0 bases from V and 4 bases from J, leaving 3 bases between. The CDR3, as DNA: TGTGCCATCAGTGAGTCCGGAGAGACCCAGTACTTC. Translating gives CAISESGETQYF.

This chain joins TRBV7-2 and TRBJ1-1; D may be TRBD1 (5 bases). V lost 5 bases and J lost 0, with 13 bases in between. Germline CDR1 is SGHTA and CDR2 is FQGNSA. The CDR3 runs 15 residues. The DNA for the CDR3 is TGTGCCAGCAGCCATCAGACAGTTATGAACACTGAAGCTTTCTTT. Translated, it gives CASSHQTVMNTEAFF. The whole variable domain, filled in from reference TRBV7-2 and TRBJ1-1, reads GAGVSQSPSNKVTEKGKDVELRCDPISGHTALYWYRQSLGQGLEFLIYFQGNSAPDKSGLPSDRFSAERTGGSVSTLTIQRTQQEDSAVYLCASSHQTVMNTEAFFGQGTRLTVV.

Only one count was recorded for this clone. This chain uses TRBV19 with TRBJ1-1; D is perhaps TRBD1 (5 bases). Trimming took 3 bases from V and 6 from J, leaving 11 bases between them. Per the germline V gene, CDR1 is LNHDA and CDR2 is SQIVND (reference sequence). There are 13 residues in the CDR3. In DNA form, the CDR3 reads TGTGCCAGTAGTATGATGGAGGGGTCTGAAGCTTTCTTT. Encoded protein: CASSMMEGSEAFF.

V gene TRBV25-1 combines with J gene TRBJ2-1; 10 nucleotides agree with TRBD2. The V gene end was trimmed by 6 bases and the J gene end by 5 bases; junction bases not matched to a gene: 4. In germline, CDR1 is MGHDK, CDR2 SYGVNS. The CDR3 extends over 14 amino acids. The CDR3 spells CASRLAGTDNEQFF. CDR3 nucleotides: TGTGCCAGCAGACTAGCGGGGACGGACAATGAGCAGTTCTTC. Variable domain in full (rest from reference TRBV25-1 and TRBJ2-1): EADIYQTPRYLVIGTGKKITLECSQTMGHDKMYWYQQDPGMELHLIHYSYGVNSTEKGDLSSESTVSRIRTEHFPLTLESARPSHTSQYLCASRLAGTDNEQFFGPGTRLTVL.